Each of the 3 T cell receptor beta chains below was sequenced from the same sample in a study of control samples from healthy donors and cancer patients. TCRdb's table, derived via immunoSEQ multiplex PCR, lists solely in-frame clones and lacks some. There are some 410,000 clones in the sample; 90% occur only once, and over 5.5% lies in the top ten. Sequenced sample: PBMCs. The receptors here all came from a man aged 35-49 years with head and neck cancer.

The chain combines TRBV5-6 with TRBJ2-5, with 9 bases fitting TRBD1. This CDR3 spans 15 amino acids. CDR1 SGHDT and CDR2 YYEEEE come from the germline V gene. With V trimmed by 3 bases and J by 5 bases, 8 bases remained unmatched. The CDR3 nucleotides read TGTGCCAGCAGCTACGGGGGACAGGGCGCGGAGACCCAGTACTTC. This codes for CASSYGGQGAETQYF.

This clone was recorded a few times. The chain couples TRBV28 to TRBJ1-6; weak D call: TRBD1 (5 bases). Deletions cut 6 bases from V and 9 bases from J, with 15 bases between. The CDR3 is made up of 14 amino acids. The germline V gene encodes CDR1 MDHEN and CDR2 SYDVKM. The CDR3 DNA reads as TGTGCCAGCAGCGCCGGGACTACCACTTCACCCCTCCACTTT. It translates to CASSAGTTTSPLHF.

The chain is built from TRBV7-2 and TRBJ2-7, with D perhaps TRBD1 (6 bases). V dropped 5 bases and J dropped 0 bases, with 17 bases sitting between them. Germline V gene data show CDR1 as SGHTA and CDR2 as FQGNSA. The CDR3 loop spans 16 amino acids. The CDR3 region has the DNA TGTGCCAGCAGCCCGTGGTTTGGGGGCGACTCCTACGAGCAGTACTTC. It translates to CASSPWFGGDSYEQYF.